This T cell receptor beta chain was captured in a study of cytomegalovirus exposure and HLA in healthy donors. Turning to the study itself: Among the 300 to 500 donors who were genotyped, about 80% fell in the genetic ancestry cluster that is associated with self-reported Caucasian donors.

This clone was seen only a few times. Antigen unknown. Germline V CDR1 and CDR2: LNHDA, SQIVND (reference sequence). The CDR3 runs 13 residues. Germline trimming cut 8 bases from V and 8 bases from J; bases unmatched to any gene: 8. PCR was performed using 60 Vbeta and 13 Jbeta primers. The method was immunoSEQ multiplex PCR; TCRdb's version includes in-frame clones alone and lacks a portion of them. The data contain about 130,000 clones, 74% of them singletons. Study-level findings and limits: Donors belonging to an Asian-associated ancestry cluster reportedly showed fewer N-insertions in productive TCRs than the 666-donor mean, according to what a later analysis found.

The TCR comes from a middle-aged man in good health and CMV-seropositive. This sequence joins TRBV19 and TRBJ1-2; TRBD1 matches at 10 bases. Sequenced material: PBMCs. CDR3 region: CASAGTGVDGYTF. The CDR3 DNA sequence: TGTGCCAGTGCAGGGACAGGGGTTGACGGCTACACCTTC. Filled out from reference TRBV19 and TRBJ1-2, the complete variable domain reads DGGITQSPKYLFRKEGQNVTLSCEQNLNHDAMYWYRQDPGQGLRLIYYSQIVNDFQKGDIAEGYSVSREKKESFPLTVTSAQKNPTAFYLCASAGTGVDGYTFGSGTRLTVV.